This T cell receptor beta chain was sequenced during a study of T-cell memory formation after mild COVID-19. Whole-study context: TCR clusters were mostly donor specific. Broader study findings: There was a balanced CD4/CD8 profile in clones contracting day 15 to 85, and later expanders leaned CD4+. In second-wave clones peaking day 37, SARS-CoV-2 specificity remained unconfirmed. Shrinking CD4+ clones resided mostly in CM and EM, and CD8+ ones in EMRA.

The sample holds a few counts of this clonotype. The antigen remains undetermined. Trimming pared 1 base from V and 4 bases from J, leaving 15 bases between. Germline V CDR1 and CDR2: SGHRS, YFSETQ. This CDR3 region has 15 residues. TCRdb analysed the 5' RACE reads with MiXCR anew, one entry per CDR3 protein. The repertoire has approximately 480,000 distinct CDR3 sequences, over 15% of them found once; the top ten carry about 12%. The source material was PBMCs or a T cell subset sorted from them (not recorded which). The TCR sequence derives from an adult woman who had mild COVID-19 (a few samples of this study predate the infection). Cell type and time point are not known. The V gene is TRBV5-1, the J gene TRBJ2-7; possibly TRBD1 or TRBD2 for D (6 bases each). The CDR3 DNA reads TGCGCCAGCAGCTTGATGGGGGGCGCGTTGTACGAGCAGTACTTC. Translated: CASSLMGGALYEQYF.